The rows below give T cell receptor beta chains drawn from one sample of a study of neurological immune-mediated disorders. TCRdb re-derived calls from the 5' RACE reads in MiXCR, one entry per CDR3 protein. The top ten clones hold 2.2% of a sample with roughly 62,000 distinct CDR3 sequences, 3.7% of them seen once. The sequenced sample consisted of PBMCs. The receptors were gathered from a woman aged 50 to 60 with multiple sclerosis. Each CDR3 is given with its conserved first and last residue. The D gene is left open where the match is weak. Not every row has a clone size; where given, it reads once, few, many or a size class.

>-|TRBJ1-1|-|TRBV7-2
TGTGCCAGCAGCCCTCAACAAGTGAACACTGAAGCTTTCTTT
CASSPQQVNTEAFF
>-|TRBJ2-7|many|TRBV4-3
TGCGCCAGCAGCACATGGGGCGGGGAGCAGTACTTC
CASSTWGGEQYF
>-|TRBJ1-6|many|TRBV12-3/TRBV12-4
TGTGCCAGCACTCTGCGGGGGACCGGATCACCCCTCCACTTT
CASTLRGTGSPLHF
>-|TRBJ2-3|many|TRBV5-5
TGTGCCAGCAGCTCCGTGGGGGTTGTGGGCGATACGCAGTATTTT
CASSSVGVVGDTQYF
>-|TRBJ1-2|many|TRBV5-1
TGCGCCAGCAGCCCCGCCGAAAATAACTATGGCTACACCTTC
CASSPAENNYGYTF
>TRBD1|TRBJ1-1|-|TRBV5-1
TGCGCCAGCAGCTTGGGTTCAGGGGGGGAAACTGAAGCTTTCTTT
CASSLGSGGETEAFF
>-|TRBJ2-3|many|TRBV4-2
TGTGCCAGCAGCCCTGAACTGGGTACGCAGTATTTT
CASSPELGTQYF
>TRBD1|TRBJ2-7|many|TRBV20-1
TGCAGTGCAACCGACTCCGGGACAGGGAGGAACGAGCAGTACTTC
CSATDSGTGRNEQYF
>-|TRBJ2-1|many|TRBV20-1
TGCAGTGCTAGAGATTGGGCGTTCGAGGGCCCCTACAATGAGCAGTTCTTC
CSARDWAFEGPYNEQFF
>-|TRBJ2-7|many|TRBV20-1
TGCAGTGCTAATAATCCCCTAGACTACTCCCTGCGTCTTGGCTCCTACGAGCAGTACTTC
CSANNPLDYSLRLGSYEQYF
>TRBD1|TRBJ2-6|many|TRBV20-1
TGCAGTGCTAGGGAGACAGGGTTAGGGGCCAACGTCCTGACTTTC
CSARETGLGANVLTF
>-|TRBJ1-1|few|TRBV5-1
TGCGCCAGCAGCCCCTCCCTCGTTATTAAGGGGACTGAAGCTTTCTTT
CASSPSLVIKGTEAFF
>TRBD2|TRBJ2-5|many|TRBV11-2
TGTGCCAGCAGCTTATTGTTTGCAAGCGGGAGTCGCCAAGAGACCCAGTACTTC
CASSLLFASGSRQETQYF
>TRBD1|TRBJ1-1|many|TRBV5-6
TGTGCCAGCAGCACGGGACAGCCGAACACTGAAGCTTTCTTT
CASSTGQPNTEAFF
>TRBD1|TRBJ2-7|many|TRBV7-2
TGTGCCAGCAGCTCCAGGACAGGGGGGTACGAGCAGTACTTC
CASSSRTGGYEQYF
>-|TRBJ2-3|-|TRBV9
TGTGCCTGCAGTGCCTCTAGGAAGGCAGATACGCAGTATTTT
CACSASRKADTQYF
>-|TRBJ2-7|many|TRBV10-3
TGTGCCATGAGCACGGCAAACTCCTACGAGCAGTACTTC
CAMSTANSYEQYF
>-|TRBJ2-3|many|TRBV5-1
TGCGCCAGCAGCTCTGGCAGCACAGATACGCAGTATTTT
CASSSGSTDTQYF
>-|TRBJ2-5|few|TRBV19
TGTGCCAGTAGTATTTCGGCGCGAGGAGAGACCCAGTACTTC
CASSISARGETQYF
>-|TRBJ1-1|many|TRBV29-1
TGCAGCGTTGAATGGCAGGGGCCTGAAGCTTTCTTT
CSVEWQGPEAFF
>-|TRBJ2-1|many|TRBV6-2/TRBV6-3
TGTGCCAGCAGTTACTCTGCGGGATATGAGCAGTTCTTC
CASSYSAGYEQFF
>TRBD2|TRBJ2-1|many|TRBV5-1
TGCGCCAGCAGCGTGACTAGCGGTTCCTACAATGAGCAGTTCTTC
CASSVTSGSYNEQFF
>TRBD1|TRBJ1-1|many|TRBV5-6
TGTGCCAGCAGCTTGGTGGGACAGGGGGCTTCTGGAACTGAAGCTTTCTTT
CASSLVGQGASGTEAFF
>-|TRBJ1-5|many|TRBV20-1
TGCAGTGCTATGTTTTCGGGCCAGCCCCAGCATTTT
CSAMFSGQPQHF
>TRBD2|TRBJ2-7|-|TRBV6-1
TGTGCCAGCACCAGGAAGCGCGTCGGGGGGACCTACGAGCAGTACTTC
CASTRKRVGGTYEQYF
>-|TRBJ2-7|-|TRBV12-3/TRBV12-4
TGTGCCAGCAGTTTCATGCAGGGTCACGAGCAGTACTTC
CASSFMQGHEQYF
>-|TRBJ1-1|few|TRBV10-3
TGTGCCATCAACCCCTCCGGACAGTTCGGGCGGAACACTGAAGCTTTCTTT
CAINPSGQFGRNTEAFF
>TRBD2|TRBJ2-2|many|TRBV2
TGTGCCAGCAGTGAGACTAGCGGGATCGGGGAGCTGTTTTTT
CASSETSGIGELFF
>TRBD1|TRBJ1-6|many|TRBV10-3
TGTGCCATCAGTGATGGCAGGGGGCAGTCACCCCTCAACTTT
CAISDGRGQSPLNF
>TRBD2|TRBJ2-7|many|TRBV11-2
TGTGCCAGCAGCGACAGTCGTAGCGGGATTAAATACGGCGAGCAGTACTTC
CASSDSRSGIKYGEQYF